A selection of T cell receptor beta chains follows, all from one sample in a study of beta chain features in type 1 diabetes. This table comes from immunoSEQ multiplex PCR, and its TCRdb copy is limited to in-frame clones, with some not included. Here the sample spans under 900,000 clones, roughly a sixth being singletons. The sample was naive CD4+ T cells from blood. Receptors originate from a woman aged 18-29 years in good health. The CDR3 runs from the conserved cysteine through the conserved F or W. The order of the fields is CDR3 protein, CDR3 DNA, J gene, V gene, D gene, CDR3 length, clone size. D genes are given only for firm matches. Size is omitted from some rows. Given values are once, few, many or a class for expanded clones.

CDR3: CASSPSQGYEKLFF
DNA: TGTGCCAGCTCACCAAGCCAGGGCTATGAAAAACTGTTTTTT
J: TRBJ1-4
V: TRBV18
D: -
length: 14
size: -

CDR3: CASSSNTRQTLQYF
DNA: TGTGCCAGCAGCTCGAACACAAGACAGACCTTACAGTACTTC
J: TRBJ2-7
V: TRBV7-9
D: -
length: 14
size: -

CDR3: CASSLVVGTEIGTEAFF
DNA: TGTGCCAGCAGCTTAGTCGTCGGGACGGAGATCGGGACTGAAGCTTTCTTT
J: TRBJ1-1
V: TRBV7-9
D: -
length: 17
size: -

CDR3: CASKASGNTGELFF
DNA: TGTGCCAGCAAGGCTAGCGGGAACACCGGGGAGCTGTTTTTT
J: TRBJ2-2
V: TRBV7-2
D: TRBD2
length: 14
size: -

CDR3: CASSLWTDSYEQYF
DNA: TGCGCCAGCAGCTTGTGGACGGACTCCTACGAGCAGTACTTC
J: TRBJ2-7
V: TRBV5-1
D: -
length: 14
size: -

CDR3: CASSLYGSYEQYF
DNA: TGTGCCAGCAGTTTATACGGCTCCTACGAGCAGTACTTC
J: TRBJ2-7
V: TRBV28
D: -
length: 13
size: -

CDR3: CASSFLGARAEQYF
DNA: TGTGCCAGCAGCTTTTTGGGAGCTCGGGCCGAGCAGTACTTC
J: TRBJ2-7
V: TRBV11-2
D: -
length: 14
size: -

CDR3: CASSSFLAPSYNEQFF
DNA: TGTGCCAGCAGCTCATTTCTAGCTCCCTCCTACAATGAGCAGTTCTTC
J: TRBJ2-1
V: TRBV28
D: -
length: 16
size: -

CDR3: CASSLIGQGYEQYF
DNA: TGTGCCAGCAGTTTAATTGGACAGGGCTACGAGCAGTACTTC
J: TRBJ2-7
V: TRBV28
D: TRBD1
length: 14
size: few

CDR3: CASSSLDRGPYNEQFF
DNA: TGCGCCAGCAGCTCCTTAGACAGGGGCCCATACAATGAGCAGTTCTTC
J: TRBJ2-1
V: TRBV5-1
D: TRBD1
length: 16
size: -

CDR3: CASSQEGTYRGKVNEQYF
DNA: TGCGCCAGCAGCCAAGAAGGAACGTATCGGGGGAAGGTAAACGAGCAGTACTTC
J: TRBJ2-7
V: TRBV4-3
D: -
length: 18
size: -

CDR3: CASSFGGQETQYF
DNA: TGTGCCAGCAGCTTTGGGGGGCAAGAGACCCAGTACTTC
J: TRBJ2-5
V: TRBV11-2
D: -
length: 13
size: -

CDR3: CASSFGTGEEKLFF
DNA: TGTGCCAGCAGTTTCGGGACAGGGGAAGAAAAACTGTTTTTT
J: TRBJ1-4
V: TRBV6-1
D: TRBD1
length: 14
size: few

CDR3: CASSLFGGEGTGSRGYTF
DNA: TGTGCCAGCAGCTTGTTTGGGGGGGAGGGAACTGGCAGTCGAGGCTACACCTTC
J: TRBJ1-2
V: TRBV5-4
D: -
length: 18
size: -

CDR3: CASSPRAWTGDKNEQFF
DNA: TGTGCCAGCAGCCCTCGCGCCTGGACAGGGGACAAGAATGAGCAGTTCTTC
J: TRBJ2-1
V: TRBV28
D: TRBD1
length: 17
size: -

CDR3: CASSFKIRQGGTGELFF
DNA: TGTGCCAGCAGCTTCAAAATCCGACAGGGTGGTACCGGGGAGCTGTTTTTT
J: TRBJ2-2
V: TRBV11-2
D: TRBD1
length: 17
size: few

CDR3: CASSDTRGMGNEQFF
DNA: TGTGCCAGCAGCGACACTCGGGGTATGGGCAATGAGCAGTTCTTC
J: TRBJ2-1
V: TRBV2
D: -
length: 15
size: few

CDR3: CSVSYEQYF
DNA: TGCAGCGTCTCCTACGAGCAGTACTTC
J: TRBJ2-7
V: TRBV29-1
D: -
length: 9
size: few

CDR3: CASRGSRSSYNEQFF
DNA: TGTGCCAGCAGAGGCTCTAGAAGCTCCTACAATGAGCAGTTCTTC
J: TRBJ2-1
V: TRBV4-2
D: -
length: 15
size: -

CDR3: CAIRQTGKNYEQYF
DNA: TGTGCCATCAGACAGACAGGGAAGAACTACGAGCAGTACTTC
J: TRBJ2-7
V: TRBV10-3
D: TRBD1
length: 14
size: -

CDR3: CSVEGEGNEQFF
DNA: TGCAGCGTTGAGGGGGAGGGGAATGAGCAGTTCTTC
J: TRBJ2-1
V: TRBV29-1
D: TRBD2
length: 12
size: -

CDR3: CASSPGQGGEQYF
DNA: TGTGCCAGCTCACCAGGACAGGGAGGCGAGCAGTACTTC
J: TRBJ2-7
V: TRBV18
D: TRBD1
length: 13
size: few

CDR3: CASSLGRGHTYEQYF
DNA: TGTGCCAGCAGCTTAGGCCGGGGACACACCTACGAGCAGTACTTC
J: TRBJ2-7
V: TRBV7-2
D: -
length: 15
size: few

CDR3: CASSVGQVGADTQYF
DNA: TGTGCCAGCAGCGTAGGGCAGGTTGGTGCAGATACGCAGTATTTT
J: TRBJ2-3
V: TRBV9
D: -
length: 15
size: -

CDR3: CASRTSGRSDNEQFF
DNA: TGTGCCAGCAGGACTAGCGGGAGAAGCGACAATGAGCAGTTCTTC
J: TRBJ2-1
V: TRBV5-4
D: TRBD2
length: 15
size: -

CDR3: CASSLTSGSVYNEQFF
DNA: TGTGCCAGCAGCTTGACTAGCGGGAGTGTTTACAATGAGCAGTTCTTC
J: TRBJ2-1
V: TRBV5-4
D: TRBD2
length: 16
size: -